This T cell receptor beta chain stems from a study of control samples from healthy donors and cancer patients. Sequencing was performed with immunoSEQ multiplex PCR; in TCRdb, only in-frame clones are kept and a portion is missing. This table holds around 63,000 clones, about 87% found once. This clone was recorded only once. Looked up from germline, CDR1 is DFQATT and CDR2 is SNEGSKA (reference sequence). Trimming shortened V by 3 bases and J by 2 bases, and 14 bases separated the two germline ends. The CDR3 spans 14 residues. The sample was PBMCs. The genes are TRBV20-1 and TRBJ2-7; D gene uncertain. The receptor's source is a woman between 45 and 60 years old with head and neck cancer. The CDR3, as DNA: TGCAGTGCTAGTGCCGTGGTGTCGGCCTACGAGCAGTACTTC. Translated: CSASAVVSAYEQYF.